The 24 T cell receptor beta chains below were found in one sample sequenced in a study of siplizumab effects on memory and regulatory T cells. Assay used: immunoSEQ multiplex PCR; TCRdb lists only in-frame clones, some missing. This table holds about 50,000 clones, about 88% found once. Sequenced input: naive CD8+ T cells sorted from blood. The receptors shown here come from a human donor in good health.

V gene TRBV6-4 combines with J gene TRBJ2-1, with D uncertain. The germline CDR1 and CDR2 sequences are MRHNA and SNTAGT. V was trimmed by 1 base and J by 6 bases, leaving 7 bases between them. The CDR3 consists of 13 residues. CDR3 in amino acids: CASSDYVGNEQFF. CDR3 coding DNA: TGTGCCAGCAGTGACTACGTAGGCAATGAGCAGTTCTTC.

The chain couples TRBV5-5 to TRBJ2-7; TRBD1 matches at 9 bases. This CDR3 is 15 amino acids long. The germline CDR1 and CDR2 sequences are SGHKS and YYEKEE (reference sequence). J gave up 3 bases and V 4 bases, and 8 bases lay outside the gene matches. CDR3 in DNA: TGTGCCAGCAGCCGGGCGGGGACAGGGCTCTACGAGCAGTACTTC. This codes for CASSRAGTGLYEQYF.

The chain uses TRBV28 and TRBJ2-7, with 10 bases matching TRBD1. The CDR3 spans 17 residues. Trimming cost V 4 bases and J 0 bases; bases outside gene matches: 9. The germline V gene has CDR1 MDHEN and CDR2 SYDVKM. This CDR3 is CASSSPTGGHNSYEQYF. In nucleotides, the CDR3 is TGTGCCAGCAGTTCACCGACAGGGGGCCATAACTCCTACGAGCAGTACTTC. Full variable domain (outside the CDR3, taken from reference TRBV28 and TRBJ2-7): DVKVTQSSRYLVKRTGEKVFLECVQDMDHENMFWYRQDPGLGLRLIYFSYDVKMKEKGDIPEGYSVSREKKERFSLILESASTNQTSMYLCASSSPTGGHNSYEQYFGPGTRLTVT.

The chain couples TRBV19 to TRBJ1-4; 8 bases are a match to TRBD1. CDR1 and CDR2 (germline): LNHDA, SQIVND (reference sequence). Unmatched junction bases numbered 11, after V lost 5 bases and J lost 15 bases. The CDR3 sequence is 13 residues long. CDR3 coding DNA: TGTGCCAGTAGTCCAGGACAGGGATTCTTGGTGTTTTTT. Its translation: CASSPGQGFLVFF.

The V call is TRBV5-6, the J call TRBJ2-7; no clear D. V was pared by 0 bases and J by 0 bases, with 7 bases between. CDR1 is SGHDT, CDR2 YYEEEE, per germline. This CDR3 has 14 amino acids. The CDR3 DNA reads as TGTGCCAGCAGCTTGGACGCCAACTCCTACGAGCAGTACTTC. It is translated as CASSLDANSYEQYF.

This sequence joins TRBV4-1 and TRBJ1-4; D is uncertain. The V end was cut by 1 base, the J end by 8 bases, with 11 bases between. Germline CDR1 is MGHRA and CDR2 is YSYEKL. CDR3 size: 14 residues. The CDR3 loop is CASSQVEVGEKLFF. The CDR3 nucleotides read TGCGCCAGCAGCCAAGTTGAGGTCGGGGAAAAACTGTTTTTT.

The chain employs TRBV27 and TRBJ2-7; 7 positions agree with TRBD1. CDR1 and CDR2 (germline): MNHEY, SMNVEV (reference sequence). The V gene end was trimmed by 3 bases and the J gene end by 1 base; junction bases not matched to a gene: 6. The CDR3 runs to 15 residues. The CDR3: CASSLTRTGSYEQYF. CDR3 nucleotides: TGTGCCAGCAGTTTGACCAGGACAGGTTCCTACGAGCAGTACTTC.

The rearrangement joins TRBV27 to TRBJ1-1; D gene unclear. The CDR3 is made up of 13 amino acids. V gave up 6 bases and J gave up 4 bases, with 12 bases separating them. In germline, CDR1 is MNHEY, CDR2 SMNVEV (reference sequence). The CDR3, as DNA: TGTGCCAGCAGCGTTAGAGTGGGCACTGAAGCTTTCTTT. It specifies CASSVRVGTEAFF.

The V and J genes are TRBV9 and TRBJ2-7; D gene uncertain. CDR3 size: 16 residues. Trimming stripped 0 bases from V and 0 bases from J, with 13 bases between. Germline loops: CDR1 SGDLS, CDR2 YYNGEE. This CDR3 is CASSVEIGSSSYEQYF. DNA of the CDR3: TGTGCCAGCAGCGTAGAGATCGGCTCGAGCTCCTACGAGCAGTACTTC.

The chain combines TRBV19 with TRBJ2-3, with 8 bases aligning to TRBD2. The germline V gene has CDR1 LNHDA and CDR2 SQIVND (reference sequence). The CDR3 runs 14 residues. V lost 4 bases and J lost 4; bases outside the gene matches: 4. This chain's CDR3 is CASSSSGDSDTQYF. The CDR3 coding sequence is TGTGCCAGTAGTAGTAGCGGGGACTCAGATACGCAGTATTTT.

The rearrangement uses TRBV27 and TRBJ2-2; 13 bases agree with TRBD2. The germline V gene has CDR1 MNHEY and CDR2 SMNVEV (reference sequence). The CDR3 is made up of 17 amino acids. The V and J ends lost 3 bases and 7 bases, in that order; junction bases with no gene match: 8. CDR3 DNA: TGTGCCAGCAGTTTCCAAACTAGCGGGAGGGCCGTCGGGGAGCTGTTTTTT. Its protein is CASSFQTSGRAVGELFF.

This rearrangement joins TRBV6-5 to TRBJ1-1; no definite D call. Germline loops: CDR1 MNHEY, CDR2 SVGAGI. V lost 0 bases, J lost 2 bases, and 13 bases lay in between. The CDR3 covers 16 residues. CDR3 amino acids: CASSYSFGTVNTEAFF. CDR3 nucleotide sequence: TGTGCCAGCAGTTACTCGTTCGGAACAGTAAACACTGAAGCTTTCTTT.

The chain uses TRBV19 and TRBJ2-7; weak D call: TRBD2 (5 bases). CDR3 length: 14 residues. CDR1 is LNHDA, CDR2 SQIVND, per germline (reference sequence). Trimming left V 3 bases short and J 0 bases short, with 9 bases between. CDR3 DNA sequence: TGTGCCAGTAGTATCGGGGTTCGCTCCTACGAGCAGTACTTC. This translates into CASSIGVRSYEQYF.

In DNA, the CDR3 is TGTGCCAGCACCCCGCTGAGCGGGAGAGGCAATGAGCAGTTCTTC. Its protein is CASTPLSGRGNEQFF. The chain carries TRBV6-5 and TRBJ2-1, with 8 bases that match TRBD2. Trimming cost V 7 bases and J 6 bases; bases outside gene matches: 11. CDR1 and CDR2 (germline): MNHEY, SVGAGI. This CDR3 contains 15 residues.

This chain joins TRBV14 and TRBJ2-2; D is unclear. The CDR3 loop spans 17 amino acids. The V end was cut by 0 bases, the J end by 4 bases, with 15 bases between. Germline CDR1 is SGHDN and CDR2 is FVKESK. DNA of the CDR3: TGTGCCAGCAGCCAAGAGTTAGTCTCGCAACTCACCGGGGAGCTGTTTTTT. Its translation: CASSQELVSQLTGELFF. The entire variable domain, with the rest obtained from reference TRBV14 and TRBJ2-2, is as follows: EAGVTQFPSHSVIEKGQTVTLRCDPISGHDNLYWYRRVMGKEIKFLLHFVKESKQDESGMPNNRFLAERTGGTYSTLKVQPAELEDSGVYFCASSQELVSQLTGELFFGEGSRLTVL.

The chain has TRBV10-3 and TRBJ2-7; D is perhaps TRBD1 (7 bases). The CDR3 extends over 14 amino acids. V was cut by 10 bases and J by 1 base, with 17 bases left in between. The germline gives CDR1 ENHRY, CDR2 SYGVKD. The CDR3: CATRGAGRSYEQYF. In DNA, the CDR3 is TGTGCCACCAGGGGGGCGGGAAGGTCCTACGAGCAGTACTTC.

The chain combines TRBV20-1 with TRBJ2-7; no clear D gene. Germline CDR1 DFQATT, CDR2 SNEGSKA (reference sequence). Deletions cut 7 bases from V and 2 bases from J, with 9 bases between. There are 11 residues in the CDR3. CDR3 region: CSGGDPYEQYF. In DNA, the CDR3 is TGCAGTGGAGGAGACCCCTACGAGCAGTACTTC.

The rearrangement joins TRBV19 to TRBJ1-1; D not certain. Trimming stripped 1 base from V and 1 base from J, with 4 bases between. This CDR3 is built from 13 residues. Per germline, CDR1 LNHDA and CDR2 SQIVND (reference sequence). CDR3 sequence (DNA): TGTGCCAGTAGTATAGGTTGGAACACTGAAGCTTTCTTT. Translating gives CASSIGWNTEAFF. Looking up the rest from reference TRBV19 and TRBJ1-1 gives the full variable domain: DGGITQSPKYLFRKEGQNVTLSCEQNLNHDAMYWYRQDPGQGLRLIYYSQIVNDFQKGDIAEGYSVSREKKESFPLTVTSAQKNPTAFYLCASSIGWNTEAFFGQGTRLTVV.

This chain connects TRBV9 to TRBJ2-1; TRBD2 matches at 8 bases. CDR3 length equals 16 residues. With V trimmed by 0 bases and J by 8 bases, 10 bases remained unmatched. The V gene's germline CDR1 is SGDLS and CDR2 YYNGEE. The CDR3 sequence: CASSVVSRAGGDEQFF. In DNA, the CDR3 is TGTGCCAGCAGCGTAGTATCTAGGGCGGGAGGAGATGAGCAGTTCTTC.

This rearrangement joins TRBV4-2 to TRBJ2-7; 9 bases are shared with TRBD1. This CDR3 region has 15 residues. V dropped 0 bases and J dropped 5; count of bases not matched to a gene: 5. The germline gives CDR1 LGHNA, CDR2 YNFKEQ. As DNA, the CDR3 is TGTGCCAGCAGCCAAGAAGGCGGGACAGGGCACGAGCAGTACTTC. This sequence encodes CASSQEGGTGHEQYF.

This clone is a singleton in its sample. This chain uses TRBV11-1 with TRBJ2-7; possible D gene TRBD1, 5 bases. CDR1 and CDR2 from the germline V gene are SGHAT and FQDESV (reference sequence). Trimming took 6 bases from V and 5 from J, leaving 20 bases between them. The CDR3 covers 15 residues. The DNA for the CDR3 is TGTGCCAGCAGAACAGGCCCGGCCCAGAGCAACGAGCAGTACTTC. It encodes CASRTGPAQSNEQYF.

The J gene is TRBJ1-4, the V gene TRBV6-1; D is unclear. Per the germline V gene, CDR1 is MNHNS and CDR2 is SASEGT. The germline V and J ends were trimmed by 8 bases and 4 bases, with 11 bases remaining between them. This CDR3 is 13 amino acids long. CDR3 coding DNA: TGTGCCAGCGGACTATGGGGTAATGAAAAACTGTTTTTT. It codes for CASGLWGNEKLFF.

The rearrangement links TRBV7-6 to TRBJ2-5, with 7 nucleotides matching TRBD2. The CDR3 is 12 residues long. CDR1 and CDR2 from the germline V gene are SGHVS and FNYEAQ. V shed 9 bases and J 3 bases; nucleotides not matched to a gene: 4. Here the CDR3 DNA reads TGTGCCAGTTGGGGAGGGGAAGAGACCCAGTACTTC. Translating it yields CASWGGEETQYF.

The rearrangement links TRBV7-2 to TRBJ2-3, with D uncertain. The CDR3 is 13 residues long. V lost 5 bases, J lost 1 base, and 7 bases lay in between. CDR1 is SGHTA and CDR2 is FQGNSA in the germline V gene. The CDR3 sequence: CASSQTRTDTQYF. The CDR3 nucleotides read TGTGCCAGCAGCCAGACCCGCACAGATACGCAGTATTTT.